These T cell receptor beta chains were read from a single sample in a study of blood T cell repertoires in COVID-19. Some clones are missing from TCRdb's copy, which holds only in-frame ones; the method was immunoSEQ multiplex PCR. The table shows more than 90,000 clones, with about 75% occurring only once. Input material: peripheral blood. All receptors derive from a woman of 80 years or more with acute or convalescent COVID-19. Each CDR3 is given with its conserved first and last residue. D genes are given only for firm matches. Clone size is shown for a subset of rows, as once, few, many or a class of expanded clone.

CDR3nt	CDR3aa	len	v_gene	d_gene	abundance	j_gene
TGCGCCAGCAGCTTGACAGGGGAAGGCACTGAAGCTTTCTTT	CASSLTGEGTEAFF	14	TRBV5-1	TRBD1	-	TRBJ1-1
TGTGCCTGGAGGTTGTCCCAGGGGCCCTCCTACAATGAGCAGTTCTTC	CAWRLSQGPSYNEQFF	16	TRBV30	-	-	TRBJ2-1
TGTGCCAGCACCATTTCCGGGACTTACGAGCAGTACTTC	CASTISGTYEQYF	13	TRBV28	-	-	TRBJ2-7
TGTGCCAGCAGTGATTACCTTCCCGGCGGCTATGGCTACACCTTC	CASSDYLPGGYGYTF	15	TRBV6-1	-	few	TRBJ1-2
TGCGCCAGCAGTGTCCAGGTGAACACCGGGGAGCTGTTTTTT	CASSVQVNTGELFF	14	TRBV4-3	-	-	TRBJ2-2
TGTGCCAGCAGCCAAGCCCCCCTGAGGGAGACCCAGTACTTC	CASSQAPLRETQYF	14	TRBV3-1/TRBV3-2	-	-	TRBJ2-5
TGCGCCAGCAGCTTGACATGGACACCGCAAGAGACCCAGTACTTC	CASSLTWTPQETQYF	15	TRBV5-1	-	once	TRBJ2-5
TGCAGTGCTCGTGGACTAGGCCCTAAGGGGACCCAGTACTTC	CSARGLGPKGTQYF	14	TRBV20-1	TRBD2	once	TRBJ2-5
TGCGCCAGCAGCCAAGATAGTAGGGGACAGGGGGCCGGGGAGACCCAGTACTTC	CASSQDSRGQGAGETQYF	18	TRBV4-1	TRBD1	-	TRBJ2-5
TGTGCCAGCAGTTCCAAGAGAACCGGGGAGCTGTTTTTT	CASSSKRTGELFF	13	TRBV6-2/TRBV6-3	-	-	TRBJ2-2
TGTGCCAGTAGTATACAGAACTCCTACGAGCAGTACTTC	CASSIQNSYEQYF	13	TRBV19	-	-	TRBJ2-7
TGTGCCAGCAGTTTTTCCGGACAAAACTATGGCTACACCTTC	CASSFSGQNYGYTF	14	TRBV27	-	-	TRBJ1-2
TGCGCCAGCAGCTTGTCACTTGATCAGCCCCAGCATTTT	CASSLSLDQPQHF	13	TRBV5-1	-	-	TRBJ1-5
TGCGCCAGCAGCTTGGAAAACACCCCCTACGAGCAGTACTTC	CASSLENTPYEQYF	14	TRBV5-1	-	-	TRBJ2-7
TGTGCCAGCAGCTCCAGACTAGCGGGGGTAGAGACCCAGTACTTC	CASSSRLAGVETQYF	15	TRBV7-2	TRBD2	once	TRBJ2-5
TGTGCCAGCAGGCTCCGGGACACCAATCAGCCCCAGCATTTT	CASRLRDTNQPQHF	14	TRBV2	-	-	TRBJ1-5
TGTGCCAGCTCACCCCGACAGGGGGACCAAGAGACCCAGTACTTC	CASSPRQGDQETQYF	15	TRBV18	TRBD1	-	TRBJ2-5
TGTGCTAGTGGTTTGGACCTACAGGCCTACACTGAAGCTTTCTTT	CASGLDLQAYTEAFF	15	TRBV12-5	-	-	TRBJ1-1
TGCGCCAGCAGCTTGGGAACAGGGGGGCCCTACAATGAGCAGTTCTTC	CASSLGTGGPYNEQFF	16	TRBV5-1	TRBD1	-	TRBJ2-1
TGTGCCATCACCGACGGTGTCGGGAGCACAGATACGCAGTATTTT	CAITDGVGSTDTQYF	15	TRBV10-3	-	-	TRBJ2-3
TGTGCCAGCAGCAAAAAGGGGCAGGGAAAAGAGACCCAGTACTTC	CASSKKGQGKETQYF	15	TRBV21-1	-	-	TRBJ2-5
TGCGCCAGCAGCCCTAATCCGGGTGCCGGTAATTCACCCCTCCACTTT	CASSPNPGAGNSPLHF	16	TRBV4-3	-	-	TRBJ1-6
TGTGCCAGCAGCCAGCGGACAGGAATTAATTCACCCCTCCACTTT	CASSQRTGINSPLHF	15	TRBV4-2	TRBD1	many	TRBJ1-6
TGCGCCAGCAGTCAATCGAGGCAGGGGCTGGGTCGGCGGCCCCAGCATTTT	CASSQSRQGLGRRPQHF	17	TRBV23-1	-	-	TRBJ1-5
TGTGCCAGCAGTGCCCGGGACAGCTCAACTAATGAAAAACTGTTTTTT	CASSARDSSTNEKLFF	16	TRBV6-1	TRBD1	-	TRBJ1-4
TGTGCCAGCAGTTCCGACAGATACTATGGCTACACCTTC	CASSSDRYYGYTF	13	TRBV12-3/TRBV12-4	-	-	TRBJ1-2
TGTGCCAGCAGTCCCGGGACTAGCGCCTACGAGCAGTACTTC	CASSPGTSAYEQYF	14	TRBV6-5	TRBD2	-	TRBJ2-7
TGTGCCACCAGCAGAGATCCAGTAATAGGACAGGCCGATTCACCCCTCCACTTT	CATSRDPVIGQADSPLHF	18	TRBV15	TRBD1	-	TRBJ1-6
TGTGCCAGCAAAAGCTTAAACACTGAAGCTTTCTTT	CASKSLNTEAFF	12	TRBV6-5	-	-	TRBJ1-1
TGTGCCAGCTCACGACAGGCTAGCACAGATACGCAGTATTTT	CASSRQASTDTQYF	14	TRBV18	-	few	TRBJ2-3
TGTGCCACTCTGGGTAGCGGGACCCCTTTCACAGATACGCAGTATTTT	CATLGSGTPFTDTQYF	16	TRBV10-3	TRBD2	-	TRBJ2-3
TGTGCCAGCAGCAAGAACGGGGGAGATGAGCAGTTCTTC	CASSKNGGDEQFF	13	TRBV21-1	-	few	TRBJ2-1
TGTGCCAGCAGCTTCGGGGGGGATTACAATGAGCAGTTCTTC	CASSFGGDYNEQFF	14	TRBV7-9	TRBD2	-	TRBJ2-1
TGCGCCAGCAGCCAGGGGGCTAGCGGTCCTTACAATGAGCAGTTCTTC	CASSQGASGPYNEQFF	16	TRBV4-1	-	once	TRBJ2-1
TGCGCCAGCAGCTTGGCCGGGACTAGTGGGAATGAGCAGTTCTTC	CASSLAGTSGNEQFF	15	TRBV5-1	TRBD2	few	TRBJ2-1
TGTGCCAGTAGACTGACCGGGACAGGTGGGGGAGAGACCCAGTACTTC	CASRLTGTGGGETQYF	16	TRBV19	TRBD1	-	TRBJ2-5
TGCAGTGCTAGTCACGGAGGGGGGGACTACGAGCAGTACTTC	CSASHGGGDYEQYF	14	TRBV20-1	-	once	TRBJ2-7